These 20 T cell receptor beta chains came from one sample sequenced in a study of graft-versus-host responses after intestinal transplantation. Method: immunoSEQ multiplex PCR; TCRdb's copy keeps in-frame clones and lacks some. The data show 60,000 to 70,000 clones, about 89% seen once. Lymphocytes (intraepithelial and lamina propria) were released by processing the graft tissue. The sample here was ileum tissue, taken 350 to 400 days after transplant. The receptors originated from a human patient who received an intestinal transplant, so some T cells may come from the graft donor.

In DNA, the CDR3 is TGCGCCAGCAGCTTGGCCTCTAGCGGGGGGGCAGAGCAGTTCTTC. As protein: CASSLASSGGAEQFF. This rearrangement joins TRBV5-1 to TRBJ2-1; 12 bases are shared with TRBD2. CDR3 length: 15 residues. With 0 bases clipped from V and 10 bases from J, the junction kept 5 bases outside the gene matches. Per germline, CDR1 SGHRS and CDR2 YFSETQ.

The gene calls are TRBV7-9 and TRBJ2-2, with D uncertain. From germline, CDR1 is SEHNR and CDR2 FQNEAQ (reference sequence). Trimming shortened V by 5 bases and J by 3 bases, and 16 bases separated the two germline ends. This CDR3 is built from 16 residues. CDR3 sequence: CASSRLRVPDTGELFF. CDR3 bases: TGTGCCAGCAGCCGTTTACGGGTACCGGACACCGGGGAGCTGTTTTTT.

With respect to this clone: An end of the junction differs from the germline gene, which may be a read error. The chain carries TRBV6-4 and TRBJ2-3; D ambiguous. Germline V CDR1 and CDR2: MRHNA, SNTAGT. The CDR3 consists of 13 residues. This chain's CDR3 is CASSGRETDAQYF. CDR3 in DNA: TGTGCCAGCAGTGGTCGCGAAACAGATGCGCAGTATTTT.

The genes are TRBV2 and TRBJ2-2; 7 nucleotides align to TRBD1. This CDR3 comprises 15 residues. With V trimmed by 8 bases and J by 2 bases, 8 bases remained unmatched. Germline V lookup: CDR1 SNHLY, CDR2 FYNNEI. The CDR3 coding sequence is TGTGCCAGCGGTAGACAGGGTCTAAACACCGGGGAGCTGTTTTTT. This sequence encodes CASGRQGLNTGELFF. Based on the CDR3 plus reference TRBV2 and TRBJ2-2, the full variable domain is EPEVTQTPSHQVTQMGQEVILRCVPISNHLYFYWYRQILGQKVEFLVSFYNNEISEKSEIFDDQFSVERPDGSNFTLKIRSTKLEDSAMYFCASGRQGLNTGELFFGEGSRLTVL.

CDR3 loop: CAWTLTSGRADEQFF. In DNA, the CDR3 is TGTGCCTGGACTCTAACTAGCGGGAGGGCCGATGAGCAGTTCTTC. The gene calls are TRBV30 and TRBJ2-1; TRBD2 agrees at 13 bases. The CDR3 covers 15 residues. V gave up 4 bases and J gave up 8 bases; unmatched junction bases: 8. Germline-derived CDR1 and CDR2 are GTSNPN and SVGIG (reference sequence).

The chain recombines TRBV4-1 with TRBJ2-5, with no clear D. V lost 4 bases to trimming and J lost 0 bases, with 9 bases between them. The CDR3 length is 14 residues. CDR1 and CDR2 from the germline V gene are MGHRA and YSYEKL. The CDR3 nucleotides are TGCGCCAGCAGCCTATACCGGGACCAAGAGACCCAGTACTTC. This sequence encodes CASSLYRDQETQYF.

The chain uses TRBV27 and TRBJ2-3, with TRBD1 matching 7 bases. Germline V lookup: CDR1 MNHEY, CDR2 SMNVEV (reference sequence). The CDR3 length is 15 residues. Trimming took 4 bases from V and 1 from J; bases not matched to a gene: 5. CDR3 protein: CASSSGTVGTDTQYF. The DNA for the CDR3 is TGTGCCAGCAGTTCCGGGACAGTGGGCACAGATACGCAGTATTTT.

The chain combines TRBV6-4 with TRBJ2-3; 8 positions match TRBD2. The length of the CDR3 is 14 residues. V shed 3 bases, J shed 3 bases, and the junction held 2 bases outside the gene matches. Germline CDR1 is MRHNA and CDR2 is SNTAGT. CDR3 coding DNA: TGTGCCAGCAGTGAAGCTAGCGGGACAGATACGCAGTATTTT. As protein: CASSEASGTDTQYF.

The V call is TRBV19, the J call TRBJ2-1, with D hard to call. From germline, CDR1 is LNHDA and CDR2 SQIVND (reference sequence). This CDR3 has 12 amino acids. Trimming shortened V by 5 bases and J by 9 bases, and 11 bases separated the two germline ends. CDR3 residues: CASSAGIGEQFF. CDR3 nucleotide sequence: TGTGCCAGTAGTGCCGGAATCGGTGAGCAGTTCTTC.

The genes are TRBV7-2 and TRBJ2-7; D may be TRBD2 (5 bases). Germline lookup yields CDR1 SGHTA and CDR2 FQGNSA. The V end was cut by 10 bases, the J end by 2 bases, with 15 bases between. This CDR3 spans 13 amino acids. The CDR3 sequence is CATQEGATYEQYF. In DNA form, the CDR3 reads TGTGCCACGCAAGAGGGAGCCACCTACGAGCAGTACTTC.

This clone was picked up one time. The chain couples TRBV25-1 to TRBJ1-2, with D hard to call. Germline assignment: CDR1 MGHDK and CDR2 SYGVNS. Trimming removed 4 bases from V and 7 bases from J, with 7 bases in between. CDR3 length: 11 amino acids. CDR3 nucleotides: TGTGCCAGCAGTGCGGAAAGTGGCTACACCTTC. Protein sequence: CASSAESGYTF.

CDR3 loop: CASSLSVLEGGATQYF. CDR3 sequence (DNA): TGTGCCAGCAGTTTAAGTGTATTAGAGGGGGGAGCTACGCAGTATTTT. The J gene is TRBJ2-3, the V gene TRBV28; tentatively, D is TRBD1 or TRBD2 (6 bases each). Germline V CDR1 and CDR2: MDHEN, SYDVKM. This CDR3 region has 16 residues. Trimming stripped 2 bases from V and 8 bases from J, with 20 bases between.

This chain joins TRBV7-9 and TRBJ2-5; D is unclear. Germline V gives CDR1 SEHNR, CDR2 FQNEAQ (reference sequence). This CDR3 is 12 amino acids long. V was clipped by 6 bases and J by 3 bases, with 8 bases between them. Here the CDR3 reads CASRTTEETQYF. As DNA, the CDR3 is TGTGCCAGCAGAACTACCGAAGAGACCCAGTACTTC.

The chain has TRBV5-1 and TRBJ2-7, with D uncertain. Per the germline V gene, CDR1 is SGHRS and CDR2 is YFSETQ. Trimming cost V 0 bases and J 5 bases, with 3 bases left between them. This CDR3 spans 11 amino acids. CDR3 nucleotides: TGCGCCAGCAGCTTGGAACACGAGCAGTACTTC. Encoded protein: CASSLEHEQYF.

V gene TRBV5-1 combines with J gene TRBJ2-5; D is undetermined. Near its end, the DNA agrees better with TRBJ2-7, so the J call may be wrong. Germline V gene lookup returns CDR1 SGHRS and CDR2 YFSETQ. The CDR3 length is 14 residues. The CDR3 spells CASSLAPLGYEQYF. CDR3 in DNA: TGCGCCAGCAGCTTGGCTCCCTTGGGCTACGAGCAGTACTTC.

The chain recombines TRBV11-3 with TRBJ2-2; TRBD1 or TRBD2 may be the D gene (5 bases each). With 3 bases removed from V and 6 bases from J, the gap between germline ends came to 8 bases. This CDR3 has 13 residues. Germline V gene data show CDR1 as SGHNT and CDR2 as YENEEA. The CDR3 region has the DNA TGTGCCAGCAGCTTCAGGGACGCCGGGGAGCTGTTTTTT. Its protein product is CASSFRDAGELFF.

For this clone: Its ends do not fully match the called genes, so a read error is possible. Other DNA variants within this sample encode the same CDR3. This sequence joins TRBV7-9 and TRBJ2-1; D is possibly TRBD2 (6 bases). In germline, CDR1 is SEHNR, CDR2 FQNEAQ (reference sequence). The CDR3 has 16 residues. CDR3 in amino acids: CASSLALGPRSNEQFF. The CDR3 DNA follows: TGTGCCAGCAGCCTAGCGCTAGGTCCTAGGAGCAATGAGCAGTTCTTC.

The chain joins TRBV6-5 to TRBJ2-7; D possibly corresponds to TRBD2 (6 bases). The germline CDR1 and CDR2 sequences are MNHEY and SVGAGI. The V gene lost 0 bases and the J gene lost 4 bases, with 10 bases spanning the gap. CDR3 size: 14 residues. CDR3 sequence reads: CASSYSLGGYEQYF. The CDR3 DNA reads TGTGCCAGCAGTTACTCGTTAGGAGGGTACGAGCAGTACTTC.

The J gene is TRBJ1-6, the V gene TRBV2; tentative D call: TRBD1 (6 bases). This CDR3 has 14 residues. V lost 2 bases and J lost 10, with 12 bases in between. Germline CDR1 is SNHLY and CDR2 is FYNNEI. Here the CDR3 DNA reads TGTGCCAGCAGTGAACACCCAGGGGACTCACCCCTCCACTTT. Protein: CASSEHPGDSPLHF.

The rearrangement joins TRBV4-2 to TRBJ2-7, with D unclear. The V end lost 0 bases, the J end lost 1 base, and 10 bases lay between the germline ends. Per germline, CDR1 LGHNA and CDR2 YNFKEQ. The CDR3 consists of 15 residues. The CDR3 loop reads CASSQDLRASYEQYF. The CDR3 bases are TGTGCCAGCAGCCAAGATCTAAGGGCTTCCTACGAGCAGTACTTC.